A single TCR beta chain is shown here with its context. Its antigen is as yet unknown. TCRdb re-called the 5' RACE reads through MiXCR, storing one row per CDR3 protein. The sample yields a few hundred thousand distinct CDR3 sequences, roughly 10% seen once. The V end was cut by 7 bases, the J end by 9 bases, with 10 bases between. CDR1 and CDR2 (germline): PRHDT, FYEKMQ (reference sequence). The CDR3 spans 12 residues. This entry comes from a study of CD8 T cells in ankylosing spondylitis. General study results and limits: Both synovial fluid and blood in reactive arthritis had previously been reported to carry some motif variants. Clones linked to disease were reported to show significant enrichment in matched ankylosing spondylitis synovial fluid.

What was sequenced was blood, either unsorted or a sorted T cell fraction (not recorded which). The chain recombines TRBV13 with TRBJ1-6, with D possibly matching TRBD1 (5 bases). The TCR originated in a male donor with ankylosing spondylitis or in good health (not recorded which). The CDR3 loop reads CASNPGGSPLHF. CDR3 DNA: TGTGCCAGCAATCCGGGGGGTTCACCCCTCCACTTT.